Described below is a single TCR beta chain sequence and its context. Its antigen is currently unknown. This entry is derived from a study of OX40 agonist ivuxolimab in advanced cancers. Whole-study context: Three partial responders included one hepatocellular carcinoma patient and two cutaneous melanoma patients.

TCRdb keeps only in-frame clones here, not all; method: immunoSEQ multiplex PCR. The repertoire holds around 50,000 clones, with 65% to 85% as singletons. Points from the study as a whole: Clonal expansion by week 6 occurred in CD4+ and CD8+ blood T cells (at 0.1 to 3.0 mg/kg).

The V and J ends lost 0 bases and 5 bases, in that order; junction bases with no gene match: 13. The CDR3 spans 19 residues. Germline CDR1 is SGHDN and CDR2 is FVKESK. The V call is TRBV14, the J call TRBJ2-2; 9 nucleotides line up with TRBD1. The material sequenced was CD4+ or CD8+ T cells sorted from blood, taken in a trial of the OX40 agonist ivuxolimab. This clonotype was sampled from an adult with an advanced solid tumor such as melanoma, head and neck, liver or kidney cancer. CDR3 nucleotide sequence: TGTGCCAGCAGCCAAGATATGGGACAGGGAACAGTATGGACCGGGGAGCTGTTTTTT. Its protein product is CASSQDMGQGTVWTGELFF.